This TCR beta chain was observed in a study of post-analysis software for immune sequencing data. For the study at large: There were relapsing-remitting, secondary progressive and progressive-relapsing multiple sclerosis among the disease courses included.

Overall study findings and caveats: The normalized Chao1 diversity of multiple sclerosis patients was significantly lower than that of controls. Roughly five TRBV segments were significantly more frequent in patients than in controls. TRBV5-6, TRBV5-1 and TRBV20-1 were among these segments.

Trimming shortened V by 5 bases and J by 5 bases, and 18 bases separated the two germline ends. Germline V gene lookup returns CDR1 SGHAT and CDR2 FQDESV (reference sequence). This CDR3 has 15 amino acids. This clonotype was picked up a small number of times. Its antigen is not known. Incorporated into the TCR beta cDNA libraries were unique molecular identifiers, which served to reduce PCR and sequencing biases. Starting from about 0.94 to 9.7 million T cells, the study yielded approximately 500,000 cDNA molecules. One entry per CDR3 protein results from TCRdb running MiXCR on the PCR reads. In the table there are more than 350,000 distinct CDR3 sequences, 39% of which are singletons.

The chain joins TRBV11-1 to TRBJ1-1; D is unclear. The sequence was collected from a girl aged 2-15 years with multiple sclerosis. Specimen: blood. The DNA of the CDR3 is TGTGCCAGCAGCCCCAGCCTAGGGTACGGGACTGAAGCTTTCTTT. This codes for CASSPSLGYGTEAFF.